The 23 T cell receptor beta chains below all came from one sample that was sequenced in a study of T cells after yellow fever vaccination. TCRdb reprocessed the 5' RACE reads with MiXCR, giving one entry per CDR3 protein. The data contain 50,000 to 60,000 distinct CDR3 sequences, approximately 6.6% of them seen just once; the ten biggest clones take up approximately 24%. The sequencing here drew on CD8+ T cells not binding an NS4B(214-222) dextramer, sorted from PBMCs, taken roughly 46 days after the first yellow fever vaccination. The receptors derive from a man aged 18 to 29 who received the YFV17D yellow fever vaccine.

This clonotype occurred many times. This chain joins TRBV5-1 and TRBJ2-1, with a weak D call TRBD1 (6 bases). V lost 0 bases to trimming and J lost 0 bases, with 10 bases between them. In germline, CDR1 is SGHRS, CDR2 YFSETQ. This CDR3 region has 16 residues. The CDR3 sequence is CASSLAARGSYNEQFF. For the CDR3, the DNA is TGCGCCAGCAGCTTGGCAGCCAGGGGCTCCTACAATGAGCAGTTCTTC.

This clonotype has at least ten counts. The J gene is TRBJ1-1, the V gene TRBV27; D is perhaps TRBD1 (6 bases). Germline CDR1 and CDR2: MNHEY and SMNVEV (reference sequence). This CDR3 has 14 residues. V gave up 2 bases and J gave up 3 bases, with 10 bases separating them. The DNA of the CDR3 is TGTGCCAGCAGTTTAGGGGGGGCGGACACTGAAGCTTTCTTT. As protein: CASSLGGADTEAFF.

This clonotype was seen many times. The chain has TRBV4-1 and TRBJ2-2; D gene uncertain. Germline V CDR1 and CDR2: MGHRA, YSYEKL. There are 14 residues in the CDR3. Between the trimmed V and J ends, which lost 1 base and 3 bases, there was a span of 6 bases. CDR3 nucleotide sequence: TGCGCCAGCAGCCAAGGGCCGTACACCGGGGAGCTGTTTTTT. As protein: CASSQGPYTGELFF.

Ten or more counts support this clonotype. The chain combines TRBV19 with TRBJ1-6; D call uncertain. V gave up 5 bases and J gave up 7 bases, with 15 bases separating them. Germline loops: CDR1 LNHDA, CDR2 SQIVND (reference sequence). The CDR3 is made up of 15 amino acids. For the CDR3, the DNA is TGTGCCAGTAGTGGGCAGGTGAAGGTGAATTCACCCCTCCACTTT. Protein product: CASSGQVKVNSPLHF.

This clonotype was detected a few times. V usage is TRBV7-9 and J usage is TRBJ2-3; a possible D gene is TRBD2 (7 bases). The CDR3 loop spans 13 amino acids. Germline lookup yields CDR1 SEHNR and CDR2 FQNEAQ (reference sequence). V lost 7 bases and J 6 bases, leaving 14 bases between the germline ends. CDR3 DNA sequence: TGTGCCAGCACCGGGGGGCCGGGTGATACGCAGTATTTT. Protein sequence: CASTGGPGDTQYF.

The chain has TRBV7-6 and TRBJ2-2; either TRBD1 or TRBD2 may fit D (5 bases each). The V end was cut by 4 bases, the J end by 0 bases, with 21 bases between. The CDR3 is made up of 19 amino acids. CDR1 is SGHVS, CDR2 FNYEAQ, per germline. DNA for the CDR3: TGTGCCAGCAGCTCACAACCCGGGACGGCGTTCGCGAACACCGGGGAGCTGTTTTTT. Protein sequence: CASSSQPGTAFANTGELFF. Based on the CDR3 plus reference TRBV7-6 and TRBJ2-2, the full variable domain is GAGVSQSPRYKVTKRGQDVALRCDPISGHVSLYWYRQALGQGPEFLTYFNYEAQQDKSGLPNDRFSAERPEGSISTLTIQRTEQRDSAMYRCASSSQPGTAFANTGELFFGEGSRLTVL.

The chain joins TRBV19 to TRBJ2-2, with D tentatively TRBD2 (6 bases). Trimming shortened V by 6 bases and J by 5 bases, and 19 bases separated the two germline ends. Germline values: CDR1 LNHDA, CDR2 SQIVND (reference sequence). This CDR3 comprises 16 residues. Here the CDR3 reads CASSPRDGPRTGELFF. CDR3 coding DNA: TGTGCCAGTAGCCCGCGGGATGGTCCGAGAACCGGGGAGCTGTTTTTT.

This clonotype was detected only a few times. The V gene is TRBV6-2 or TRBV6-3, the J gene TRBJ2-7; possibly TRBD1 for D (8 bases). The CDR3 consists of 17 residues. CDR1 MNHEY and CDR2 SVGEGT come from the germline V gene. V was trimmed by 4 bases and J by 1 base, leaving 20 bases between them. CDR3: CASSSPQAGQESYEQYF. In DNA, the CDR3 is TGTGCCAGCAGTTCCCCACAAGCGGGACAGGAATCCTACGAGCAGTACTTC.

The rearrangement links TRBV27 to TRBJ2-2; 8 bases match TRBD2. V lost 5 bases and J lost 5; bases outside the gene matches: 7. Germline CDR1 reads MNHEY; CDR2 reads SMNVEV (reference sequence). This CDR3 contains 15 residues. The CDR3 reads CASSPGLVGTGELFF. Written as DNA, the CDR3 is TGTGCCAGCAGTCCGGGACTAGTTGGAACCGGGGAGCTGTTTTTT.

This clonotype was seen more than once but under ten times. This sequence joins TRBV6-1 and TRBJ1-5, with TRBD1 matching 9 bases. Germline trimming cut 6 bases from V and 7 bases from J; bases unmatched to any gene: 7. The CDR3 has 14 amino acids. Germline CDR1 reads MNHNS; CDR2 reads SASEGT. The CDR3 DNA sequence: TGTGCCAGCAGATCTTCGGACAGGGGACAGCCCCAGCATTTT. Its translation is CASRSSDRGQPQHF.

This chain connects TRBV7-9 to TRBJ1-3; D unclear. Germline V gene sequence: CDR1 SEHNR, CDR2 FQNEAQ (reference sequence). The CDR3 has 15 amino acids. The ends were cut back, 6 bases at V and 0 bases at J, with 12 bases in the middle. CDR3 nucleotides: TGTGCCAGCAGACATTCCAGACACTCTGGAAACACCATATATTTT. Translated: CASRHSRHSGNTIYF.

This clonotype was counted ten times or more. The rearrangement uses TRBV4-1 and TRBJ2-1; no definite D call. The germline V gene has CDR1 MGHRA and CDR2 YSYEKL. This CDR3 has 12 residues. With 0 bases removed from V and 10 bases from J, the gap between germline ends came to 7 bases. As DNA, the CDR3 is TGCGCCAGCAGCCAAGAAGAATCCGAGCAGTTCTTC. This codes for CASSQEESEQFF.

This clonotype has at least ten counts. The chain has TRBV27 and TRBJ1-5; unclear D gene. Germline CDR1 reads MNHEY; CDR2 reads SMNVEV (reference sequence). Trimming took 6 bases from V and 4 from J, leaving 7 bases between them. The CDR3 runs to 12 residues. CDR3 bases: TGTGCCAGCAGCAATACGAATCAGCCCCAGCATTTT. It encodes CASSNTNQPQHF.

The V call is TRBV5-1, the J call TRBJ2-7, with D unclear. V dropped 4 bases and J dropped 4 bases, with 21 bases sitting between them. CDR1 is SGHRS and CDR2 is YFSETQ in the germline V gene. This CDR3 is built from 16 residues. CDR3 residues: CASSPLSRQSPYEQYV. The CDR3 DNA reads as TGCGCCAGCAGCCCACTGTCTCGGCAGTCGCCTTACGAGCAGTACGTC.

This clonotype was counted only a few times. This chain uses TRBV5-1 with TRBJ1-1, with 8 bases matching TRBD1. The ends lost 4 bases at V and 3 bases at J; junction bases unmatched: 8. The CDR3 is made up of 15 amino acids. Germline loops: CDR1 SGHRS, CDR2 YFSETQ. The CDR3 loop is CASSPIGQGDTEAFF. In DNA, the CDR3 is TGCGCCAGCAGCCCAATAGGACAGGGCGACACTGAAGCTTTCTTT.

The chain is built from TRBV7-6 and TRBJ2-3; TRBD1 matches at 9 bases. This CDR3 has 14 amino acids. Germline assignment: CDR1 SGHVS and CDR2 FNYEAQ. The V segment lost 6 bases and the J segment 3 bases; nucleotides outside the gene matches: 4. DNA of the CDR3: TGTGCCAGCAGTTGGACAGGGGAAACAGATACGCAGTATTTT. Translated: CASSWTGETDTQYF. Together with reference TRBV7-6 and TRBJ2-3, the CDR3 gives the full variable domain: GAGVSQSPRYKVTKRGQDVALRCDPISGHVSLYWYRQALGQGPEFLTYFNYEAQQDKSGLPNDRFSAERPEGSISTLTIQRTEQRDSAMYRCASSWTGETDTQYFGPGTRLTVL.

This clonotype appeared a few times. The chain carries TRBV15 and TRBJ1-1; no reliable D call. The CDR3 length is 16 residues. CDR1 LNHNV and CDR2 YYDKDF come from the germline V gene (reference sequence). V lost 0 bases and J 1 base, leaving 12 bases between the germline ends. This CDR3 reads CATSRDLEHRNTEAFF. The CDR3 DNA is TGTGCCACCAGCAGAGATTTAGAACACAGGAACACTGAAGCTTTCTTT.

This clonotype occurred many times. The chain combines TRBV6-4 with TRBJ2-3; D possibly corresponds to TRBD2 (7 bases). Looked up from germline, CDR1 is MRHNA and CDR2 is SNTAGT. V was pared by 0 bases and J by 5 bases, with 12 bases between. The CDR3 loop spans 15 amino acids. The CDR3 region is CASSDSGGPGDTQYF. The CDR3 nucleotides are TGTGCCAGCAGTGACTCGGGGGGGCCTGGAGATACGCAGTATTTT.

The gene calls are TRBV27 and TRBJ2-7; 7 nucleotides match TRBD1. This CDR3 contains 15 residues. Germline CDR1 is MNHEY and CDR2 is SMNVEV (reference sequence). The junction had 11 bases not matched to a gene; V was cut back by 5 bases and J by 4 bases. CDR3 amino acids: CASSRHPGTVYEQYV. CDR3 sequence (DNA): TGTGCCAGCAGTCGCCACCCCGGGACAGTTTACGAGCAGTACGTC.

This clonotype was counted only a few times. This chain links TRBV5-1 with TRBJ2-3; tentative D call: TRBD2 (5 bases). CDR1 and CDR2 (germline): SGHRS, YFSETQ. The V end lost 3 bases, the J end lost 1 base, and 15 bases lay between the germline ends. The CDR3 is 16 amino acids. The CDR3, as DNA: TGCGCCAGCAGCTCTGGAGGTGCGGAACGCACAGATACGCAGTATTTT. It yields the protein CASSSGGAERTDTQYF.

The chain links TRBV5-1 to TRBJ1-1, with D maybe TRBD1 (5 bases). The CDR3 extends over 13 amino acids. V was cut by 4 bases and J by 8 bases, with 15 bases left in between. CDR1 is SGHRS, CDR2 YFSETQ, per germline. The CDR3 nucleotides read TGCGCCAGCAGCCTAGGGACGTTGGGGGAAGCTTTCTTT. Protein sequence: CASSLGTLGEAFF.

This clonotype occurred many times. The chain links TRBV20-1 to TRBJ2-1, with D maybe TRBD2 (6 bases). The CDR3 is 14 amino acids. Trimming removed 6 bases from V and 7 bases from J, with 19 bases in between. Germline CDR1 reads DFQATT; CDR2 reads SNEGSKA (reference sequence). The CDR3 DNA reads as TGCAGTGCCTCCAAATCACAGGAGGGGAATGAGCAGTTCTTC. Its translation: CSASKSQEGNEQFF.

Many counts were recorded for this clonotype. The chain is built from TRBV4-1 and TRBJ1-1, with a possible D match to TRBD1 (5 bases). CDR1 is MGHRA and CDR2 is YSYEKL in the germline V gene. Deletions cut 0 bases from V and 0 bases from J, with 11 bases between. This CDR3 has 16 amino acids. The CDR3 is CASSQDDRPMNTEAFF. CDR3 in DNA: TGCGCCAGCAGCCAAGATGACAGACCCATGAACACTGAAGCTTTCTTT.